Below, 15 T cell receptor beta chains from the same sample are listed, as sequenced in a study of read filtering for tumor transcriptome and immune sequencing. Molecular barcoded adaptors covering alpha/delta and beta/gamma chains were used on roughly 400 ng RNA. TCRdb reprocessed the reads via MiXCR and lists one record per CDR3 protein. The sample yields around 44,000 distinct CDR3 sequences, around an eighth seen once. The sequencing sample was made of a population of CD138-negative cells sorted from bone marrow. These receptors were taken from a donor at least 40 years old with multiple myeloma.

A note on this clonotype: One base separates it from a far larger clone, so it is likely a read error. CDR3 sequence: CASSHNDRGPYEQFF. CDR3 nucleotides: TGTGCCAGCAGCCATAACGACAGGGGGCCCTATGAGCAGTTCTTC. This chain uses TRBV5-6 with TRBJ2-1; TRBD1 agrees at 10 bases. The germline gives CDR1 SGHDT, CDR2 YYEEEE. V lost 4 bases and J lost 8; bases outside the gene matches: 9. The CDR3 is 15 residues long. Variable domain in full (rest from reference TRBV5-6 and TRBJ2-1): DAGVTQSPTHLIKTRGQQVTLRCSPKSGHDTVSWYQQALGQGPQFIFQYYEEEERQRGNFPDRFSGHQFPNYSSELNVNALLLGDSALYLCASSHNDRGPYEQFFGPGTRLTVL.

This clonotype was detected ten times or more. V gene TRBV11-1 combines with J gene TRBJ1-5, with 7 bases matching TRBD1. Germline values: CDR1 SGHAT, CDR2 FQDESV (reference sequence). V shed 5 bases and J 2 bases; nucleotides not matched to a gene: 9. The CDR3 contains 16 residues. CDR3 DNA: TGTGCCAGCAGCCTAGGAGAGGGGGCCGGCAATCAGCCCCAGCATTTT. This gives the protein CASSLGEGAGNQPQHF.

On this clonotype itself: A read error may be the cause here, since a much bigger clone is one base away. Lacking the conserved final phenylalanine or tryptophan, this CDR3 likely reflects a read error. The rearrangement links TRBV20-1 to TRBJ2-7; the D is unclear. V lost 6 bases, J lost 3 bases, and 12 bases lay in between. This CDR3 comprises 12 residues. The germline gives CDR1 DFQATT, CDR2 SNEGSKA (reference sequence). The CDR3 loop reads CSATTTSYEQYS. For the CDR3, the DNA is TGCAGTGCCACCACTACGAGCTACGAGCAGTACTCC.

This clonotype was recorded at least ten times. The genes are TRBV5-1 and TRBJ2-1, with D uncertain. CDR3 length equals 15 residues. Germline V CDR1 and CDR2: SGHRS, YFSETQ. The germline V and J ends were trimmed by 0 bases and 5 bases, with 12 bases remaining between them. The CDR3 reads CASSLVRSGDNEQFF. DNA of the CDR3: TGCGCCAGCAGCTTGGTTAGATCCGGCGACAATGAGCAGTTCTTC.

This clonotype was detected ten times or more. The V and J genes are TRBV29-1 and TRBJ2-1; 8 bases are a match to TRBD1. With 3 bases clipped from V and 8 bases from J, the junction kept 6 bases outside the gene matches. Looked up from germline, CDR1 is SQVTM and CDR2 is ANQGSEA. This CDR3 contains 13 residues. CDR3 region: CSVDPGGFDEQFF. CDR3 DNA sequence: TGCAGCGTTGACCCAGGGGGCTTCGATGAGCAGTTCTTC.

In its sample, this clonotype was seen many times. The chain combines TRBV5-6 with TRBJ1-1; tentatively, D is TRBD1 (6 bases). CDR3 length: 19 amino acids. Deletions cut 4 bases from V and 0 bases from J, with 25 bases between. Per the germline V gene, CDR1 is SGHDT and CDR2 is YYEEEE. The CDR3 is CASSSRRDTLRVMNTEAFF. The CDR3 bases are TGTGCCAGCAGCAGTAGGAGGGACACCCTTAGGGTGATGAACACTGAAGCTTTCTTT. Full variable domain (missing parts from reference TRBV5-6 and TRBJ1-1): DAGVTQSPTHLIKTRGQQVTLRCSPKSGHDTVSWYQQALGQGPQFIFQYYEEEERQRGNFPDRFSGHQFPNYSSELNVNALLLGDSALYLCASSSRRDTLRVMNTEAFFGQGTRLTVV.

This clonotype has just a few counts. A single base separates this from a much larger clone, so it may be a read error. The chain is built from TRBV20-1 and TRBJ2-7; 8 nucleotides align to TRBD1. The junction had 8 bases not matched to a gene; V was cut back by 2 bases and J by 5 bases. Germline V gene lookup returns CDR1 DFQATT and CDR2 SNEGSKA (reference sequence). The CDR3 spans 14 residues. The CDR3 loop is CSARQAGGRDEQYF. As DNA, the CDR3 is TGCAGTGCTAGACAGGCAGGGGGCAGGGACGAGCAGTACTTC.

This clonotype was observed at least ten times. The V gene is TRBV6-2 or TRBV6-3, the J gene TRBJ1-5, with D perhaps matching TRBD1 (6 bases). Trimming left V 2 bases short and J 7 bases short, with 18 bases between. The CDR3 is made up of 16 amino acids. CDR1 is MNHEY, CDR2 SVGEGT, per germline. CDR3 protein: CASSYVDRDINQPQHF. The CDR3 DNA sequence: TGTGCCAGCAGTTACGTTGACCGGGACATCAACCAGCCCCAGCATTTT.

This clonotype was seen many times. This chain links TRBV7-8 with TRBJ2-7; 9 positions match TRBD1. The germline V gene has CDR1 SGHVS and CDR2 FQNEAQ. The CDR3 consists of 16 residues. After removal of 2 bases from V and 3 bases from J, the junction contained 8 bases not matched to a gene. CDR3 region: CASSLLVGTGSYEQYF. In DNA form, the CDR3 reads TGTGCCAGCAGCTTACTGGTTGGGACAGGGAGCTACGAGCAGTACTTC.

This clonotype has ten or more counts. The rearrangement joins TRBV6-2 or TRBV6-3 to TRBJ1-5; D gene ambiguous. The CDR3 is made up of 11 amino acids. The ends were cut back, 4 bases at V and 9 bases at J, with 7 bases in the middle. The germline V gene encodes CDR1 MNHEY and CDR2 SVGEGT. DNA for the CDR3: TGTGCCAGCAGTTTTGGCGGGCCCCAGCATTTT. Translating gives CASSFGGPQHF.

In regard to this clonotype: Since a far larger clone is one base different, this is likely a read error. The chain recombines TRBV7-8 with TRBJ2-5, with unresolved D. Germline loops: CDR1 SGHVS, CDR2 FQNEAQ. Trimming took off 8 bases at V and 2 bases at J, with 6 bases between the two ends. The CDR3 runs 11 residues. CDR3 sequence: CASGPQETQYF. The CDR3 DNA reads TGTGCCAGCGGCCCACAAGAGACCCAGTACTTC.

This clonotype was found many times. The V call is TRBV19, the J call TRBJ2-1; tentatively, D is TRBD2 (7 bases). This CDR3 is built from 17 residues. CDR1 and CDR2 (germline): LNHDA, SQIVND (reference sequence). V lost 3 bases to trimming and J lost 6 bases, with 21 bases between them. The CDR3 DNA reads as TGTGCCAGTAGTATTGTGGGAGGGGGGAGGCCTTTCAATGAGCAGTTCTTC. It encodes CASSIVGGGRPFNEQFF.

This clonotype was counted many times. The chain combines TRBV28 with TRBJ1-2; 9 bases match TRBD1. The CDR3 runs to 16 residues. With 5 bases clipped from V and 6 bases from J, the junction kept 13 bases outside the gene matches. Per germline, CDR1 MDHEN and CDR2 SYDVKM. This chain's CDR3 is CASSQTTGGRRHGYTF. The CDR3 DNA follows: TGTGCCAGCAGTCAAACGACAGGGGGGAGGAGGCATGGCTACACCTTC.

This clonotype was seen at least ten times. The V gene is TRBV6-2 or TRBV6-3, the J gene TRBJ2-7; 13 nucleotides match TRBD2. The junction had 3 bases not matched to a gene; V was cut back by 5 bases and J by 5 bases. Germline-derived CDR1 and CDR2 are MNHEY and SVGEGT. The CDR3 has 14 amino acids. The CDR3 nucleotides are TGTGCCAGCAGTCCCGGACTAGCGGGAGACGAGCAGTACTTC. Translated: CASSPGLAGDEQYF.

This clonotype was counted a single time. One junction end does not reproduce the germline sequence, and a read error may be involved. The CDR3 loop reads CSGPISYERYF. In DNA, the CDR3 is TGCAGTGGGCCGATCTCCTACGAGCGGTACTTC. The rearrangement uses TRBV20-1 and TRBJ2-7; D ambiguous. The CDR3 is 11 amino acids. CDR1 is DFQATT, CDR2 SNEGSKA, per germline (reference sequence).